This T cell receptor beta chain was retrieved from a study of T cells in Graves' hyperthyroidism and ophthalmopathy. This clonotype has just one count. The antigen is unknown. Just one base apart from a much larger clone, this may be a read error. The germline V gene has CDR1 MDHEN and CDR2 SYDVKM. Trimming stripped 8 bases from V and 10 bases from J, with 15 bases between. The CDR3 is made up of 12 amino acids. TCR beta CDR3 regions were amplified from RNA transcripts. Carried out on the TCR CDR3, a first-round RT-PCR used the HTBI primer set. One entry per CDR3 protein results from TCRdb running MiXCR on the multiplex PCR reads. The profile shows approximately 420,000 distinct CDR3 sequences, roughly an eighth of them singletons. Findings and limits, study-wide: Blood also carried most thyroid clonotypes expanded above 0.001.

The chain is built from TRBV28 and TRBJ2-1; unclear D gene. The sequenced material came from blood. The clonotype comes from a woman between 18 and 29 years old with Graves' hyperthyroidism. The CDR3 region has the DNA TGTGCCAGCTCAGTGGGGAACTACGAGCAGTTCTTC. Its protein product is CASSVGNYEQFF.